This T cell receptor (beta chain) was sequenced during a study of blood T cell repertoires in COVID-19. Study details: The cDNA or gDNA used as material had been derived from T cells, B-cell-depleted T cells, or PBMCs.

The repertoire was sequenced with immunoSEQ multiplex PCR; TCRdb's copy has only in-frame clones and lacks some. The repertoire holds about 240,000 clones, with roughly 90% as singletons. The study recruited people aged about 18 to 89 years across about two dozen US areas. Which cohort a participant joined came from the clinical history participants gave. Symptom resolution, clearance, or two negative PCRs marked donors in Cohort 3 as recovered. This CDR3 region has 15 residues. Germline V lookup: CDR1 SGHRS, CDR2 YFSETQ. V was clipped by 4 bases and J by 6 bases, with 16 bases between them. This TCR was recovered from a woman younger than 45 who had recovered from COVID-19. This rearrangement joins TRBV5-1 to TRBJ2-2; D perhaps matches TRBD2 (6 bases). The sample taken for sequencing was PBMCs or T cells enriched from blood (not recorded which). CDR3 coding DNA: TGCGCCAGCAGCAGTAGGGAGGATGGGGCCGGGGAGCTGTTTTTT. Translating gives CASSSREDGAGELFF. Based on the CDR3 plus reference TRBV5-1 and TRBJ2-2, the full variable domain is KAGVTQTPRYLIKTRGQQVTLSCSPISGHRSVSWYQQTPGQGLQFLFEYFSETQRNKGNFPGRFSGRQFSNSRSEMNVSTLELGDSALYLCASSSREDGAGELFFGEGSRLTVL.